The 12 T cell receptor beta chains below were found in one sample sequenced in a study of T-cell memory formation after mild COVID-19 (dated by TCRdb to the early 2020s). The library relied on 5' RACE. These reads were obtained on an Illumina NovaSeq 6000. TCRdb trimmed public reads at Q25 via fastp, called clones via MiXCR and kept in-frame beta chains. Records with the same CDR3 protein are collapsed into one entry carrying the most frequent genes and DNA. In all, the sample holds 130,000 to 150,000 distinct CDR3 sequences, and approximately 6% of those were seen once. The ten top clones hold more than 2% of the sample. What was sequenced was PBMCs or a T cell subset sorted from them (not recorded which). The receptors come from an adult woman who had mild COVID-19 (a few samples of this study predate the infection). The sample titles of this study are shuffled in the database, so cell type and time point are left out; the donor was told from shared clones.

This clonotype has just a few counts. The CDR3 is CASSQLQGAKDGYTF. In DNA form, the CDR3 reads TGTGCCAGCAGCCAACTTCAGGGGGCGAAGGATGGCTACACCTTC. The chain carries TRBV16 and TRBJ1-2, with 8 bases fitting TRBD1. CDR3 length: 15 amino acids. The trim removed 2 bases at V and 6 bases at J, leaving 8 bases unmatched. Germline lookup yields CDR1 KGHSY and CDR2 FQNENV.

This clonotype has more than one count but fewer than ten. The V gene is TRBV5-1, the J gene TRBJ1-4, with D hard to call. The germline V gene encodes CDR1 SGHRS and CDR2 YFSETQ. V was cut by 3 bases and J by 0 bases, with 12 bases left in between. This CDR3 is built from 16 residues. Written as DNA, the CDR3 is TGCGCCAGCAGCTCGAGGATGGGGACAACTAATGAAAAACTGTTTTTT. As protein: CASSSRMGTTNEKLFF.

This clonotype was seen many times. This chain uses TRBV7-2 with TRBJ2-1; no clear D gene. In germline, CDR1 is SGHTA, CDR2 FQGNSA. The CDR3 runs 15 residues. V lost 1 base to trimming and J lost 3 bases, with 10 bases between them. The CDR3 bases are TGTGCCAGCAGCTTAGGCCAGGTCGACTACAATGAGCAGTTCTTC. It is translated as CASSLGQVDYNEQFF.

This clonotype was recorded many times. The CDR3 DNA reads as TGTGCCAGCAGCGCCTCATCTACCGGGAACGATGGTGGCTACACCTTC. Its protein is CASSASSTGNDGGYTF. The V gene is TRBV9, the J gene TRBJ1-2, with D unclear. The CDR3 loop spans 16 amino acids. CDR1 is SGDLS, CDR2 YYNGEE, per germline. V was pared by 3 bases and J by 7 bases, with 22 bases between.

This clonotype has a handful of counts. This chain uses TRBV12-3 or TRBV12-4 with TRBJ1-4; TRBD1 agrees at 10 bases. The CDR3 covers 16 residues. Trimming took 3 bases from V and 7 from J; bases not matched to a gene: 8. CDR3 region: CASSLDRGRRTEKLFF. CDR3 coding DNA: TGTGCCAGCAGTTTGGACAGGGGGAGACGAACTGAAAAACTGTTTTTT.

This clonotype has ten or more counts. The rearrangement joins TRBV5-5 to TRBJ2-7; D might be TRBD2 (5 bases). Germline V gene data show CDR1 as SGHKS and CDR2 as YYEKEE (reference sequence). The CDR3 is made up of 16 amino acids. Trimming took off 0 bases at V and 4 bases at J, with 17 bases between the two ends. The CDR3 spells CASSLAAATRGYEQYF. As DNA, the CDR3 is TGTGCCAGCAGCTTGGCGGCGGCCACACGGGGATACGAGCAGTACTTC.

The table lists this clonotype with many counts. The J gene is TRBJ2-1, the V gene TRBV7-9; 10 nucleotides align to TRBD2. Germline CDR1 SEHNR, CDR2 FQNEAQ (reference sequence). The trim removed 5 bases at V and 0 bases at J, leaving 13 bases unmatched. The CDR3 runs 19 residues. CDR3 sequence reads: CASSGSWTSGRSSYNEQFF. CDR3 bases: TGTGCCAGCAGCGGATCATGGACTAGCGGAAGGAGCTCCTACAATGAGCAGTTCTTC.

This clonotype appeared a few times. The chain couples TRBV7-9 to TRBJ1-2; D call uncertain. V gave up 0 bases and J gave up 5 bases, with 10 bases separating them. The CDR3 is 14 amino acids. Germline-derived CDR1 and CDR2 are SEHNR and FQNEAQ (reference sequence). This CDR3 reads CASSLATEFYGYTF. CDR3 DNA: TGTGCCAGCAGCTTAGCAACGGAGTTTTATGGCTACACCTTC.

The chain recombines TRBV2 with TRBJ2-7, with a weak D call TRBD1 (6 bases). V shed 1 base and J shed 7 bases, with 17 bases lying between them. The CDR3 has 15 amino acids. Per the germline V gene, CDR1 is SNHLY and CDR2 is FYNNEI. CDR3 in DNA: TGTGCCAGCAGTGAAGGGGTACAGGGTGTCGGGGAGCAGTACTTC. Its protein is CASSEGVQGVGEQYF.

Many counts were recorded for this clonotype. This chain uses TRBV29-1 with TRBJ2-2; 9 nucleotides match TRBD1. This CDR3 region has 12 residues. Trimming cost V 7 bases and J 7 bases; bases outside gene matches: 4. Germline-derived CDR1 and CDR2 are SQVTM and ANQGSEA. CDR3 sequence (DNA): TGCAGCGGGGGACAGGGAGTCGGGGAGCTGTTTTTT. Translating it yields CSGGQGVGELFF.

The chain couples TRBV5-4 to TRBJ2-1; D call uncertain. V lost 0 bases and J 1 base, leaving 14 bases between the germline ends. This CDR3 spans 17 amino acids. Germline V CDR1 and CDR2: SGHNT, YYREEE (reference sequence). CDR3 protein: CASSLDVAAVSYNEQFF. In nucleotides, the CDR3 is TGTGCCAGCAGCTTGGATGTGGCCGCCGTGTCCTACAATGAGCAGTTCTTC.

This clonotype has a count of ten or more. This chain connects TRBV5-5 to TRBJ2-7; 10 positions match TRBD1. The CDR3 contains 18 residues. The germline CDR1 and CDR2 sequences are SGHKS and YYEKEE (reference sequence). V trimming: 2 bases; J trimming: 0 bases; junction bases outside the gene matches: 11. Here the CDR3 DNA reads TGTGCCAGCAGCTTTAGCTGGACAGGGGGTCGTAGCTCCTACGAGCAGTACTTC. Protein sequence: CASSFSWTGGRSSYEQYF. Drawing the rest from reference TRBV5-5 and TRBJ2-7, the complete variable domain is DAGVTQSPTHLIKTRGQQVTLRCSPISGHKSVSWYQQVLGQGPQFIFQYYEKEERGRGNFPDRFSARQFPNYSSELNVNALLLGDSALYLCASSFSWTGGRSSYEQYFGPGTRLTVT.